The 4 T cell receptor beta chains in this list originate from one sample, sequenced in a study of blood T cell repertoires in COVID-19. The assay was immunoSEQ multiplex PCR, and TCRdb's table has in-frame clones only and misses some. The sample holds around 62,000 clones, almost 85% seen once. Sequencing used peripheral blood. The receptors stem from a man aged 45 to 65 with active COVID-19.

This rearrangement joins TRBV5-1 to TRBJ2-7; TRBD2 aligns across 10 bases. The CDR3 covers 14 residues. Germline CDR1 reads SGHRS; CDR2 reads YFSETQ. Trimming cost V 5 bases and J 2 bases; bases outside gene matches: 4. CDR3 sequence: CASRSLAGAYEQYF. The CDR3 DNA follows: TGCGCCAGCAGATCCCTAGCGGGGGCCTACGAGCAGTACTTC.

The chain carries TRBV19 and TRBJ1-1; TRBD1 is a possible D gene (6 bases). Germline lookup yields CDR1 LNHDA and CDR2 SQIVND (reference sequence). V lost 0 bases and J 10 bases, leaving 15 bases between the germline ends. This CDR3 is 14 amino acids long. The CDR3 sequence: CASSIEGPGVRAFF. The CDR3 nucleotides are TGTGCCAGTAGTATAGAGGGCCCAGGGGTAAGAGCTTTCTTT.

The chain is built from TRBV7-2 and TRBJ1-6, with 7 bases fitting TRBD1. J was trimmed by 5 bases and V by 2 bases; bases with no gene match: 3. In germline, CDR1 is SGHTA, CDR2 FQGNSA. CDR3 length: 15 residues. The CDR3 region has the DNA TGTGCCAGCAGCTTATACGGGACAGATAATTCACCCCTCCACTTT. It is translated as CASSLYGTDNSPLHF.

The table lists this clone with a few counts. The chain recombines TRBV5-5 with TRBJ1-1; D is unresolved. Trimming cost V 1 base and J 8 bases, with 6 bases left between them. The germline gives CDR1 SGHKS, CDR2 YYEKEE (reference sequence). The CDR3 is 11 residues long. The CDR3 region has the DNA TGTGCCAGCAGCTTGAGGGAGGAAGCTTTCTTT. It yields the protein CASSLREEAFF.